This record concerns one T cell receptor (beta chain) sequence. Its antigen is unidentified. The source of the sample is a study of CD8 T cells in Susac syndrome. Findings and limits, study-wide: The TCR sequencing and HLA analysis in the study involved a relatively small number of individuals, as the study acknowledged.

Sequencing of TCR beta drew on CD8+ and CD4+ T cells from blood. The multiple sclerosis controls were treatment-naive patients, and their relapsing-remitting disease was stable or active. Roughly 0.45 to 1 ug RNA was reverse transcribed with random hexamers. Coverage of TCR beta CDR3 amplification by immunoSEQ multiplex PCR extended to 54 Vbeta and 13 Jbeta. TCRdb passed the immunoSEQ multiplex PCR reads through MiXCR, listing each CDR3 protein once. Of tens of thousands of distinct CDR3 sequences in the sample, 90% to 95% were seen once. Germline V CDR1 and CDR2: MNHEY, SVGAGI. CDR3 length: 11 amino acids. V was shortened by 6 bases and J by 6 bases, with 9 bases between the two germline ends.

The TCR was taken from a human donor with multiple sclerosis. The chain recombines TRBV6-5 with TRBJ2-7, with a weak D call TRBD2 (6 bases). The sample comprised CD8+ T cells from PBMCs. The CDR3 nucleotides are TGTGCCAGCAGCCCGGGACTCGAGCAGTACTTC. Its translation: CASSPGLEQYF.